This note documents a single T cell receptor beta chain sequence. Its specific antigen is unknown. No base qualities exist here, and no much larger clone lies one base off it. The library came from multiplex PCR. The sequencer listed for this sample is Illumina HiSeq 4000. CDR3 regions were amplified by Arm-PCR with iRepertoire HTBI primers to construct TCR beta libraries. Gel purification was performed on PCR products prior to sequencing. As for the original processing: Across samples, around 58 TRBV and 15 or so TRBJ segments were identified and used for gene usage analysis of CDR3 amino acid clonotypes. Filtered high-quality paired reads were merged into contigs using COPE and FqMerger. Contigs were aligned with BLAST to IMGT TRBV, TRBD and TRBJ reference genes, and CDR3 was defined per IMGT. Any clonotype with a frequency above 0.1% was classified as a highly expanded clone. Shannon entropy served as the measure of repertoire diversity, while the Gini coefficient captured V-J evenness. Public clonotypes were defined as clonotypes shared by more than one individual. Using fastp at Q25 and MiXCR, TCRdb reprocessed the public reads and kept productive beta chains. A single entry per CDR3 protein holds the most common genes and DNA from its merged rows. The V and J calls here are based on TCRdb, not the publication. This sample holds around 300,000 distinct CDR3 sequences; under 25% were observed only once. The ten largest make up about 61% of the sample.

The source of the sample is a study of regulatory T cells in long-lasting Graves disease (dated by TCRdb to about 2021). About the full investigation: Persistent Graves' disease was defined as persistently positive TSH receptor autoantibodies together with antithyroid drug treatment for over 5 years. In the clinical cohort, patients with persistent Graves' disease had used antithyroid drugs for an average of about 9.3 years. This study used TCR sequencing and RNA sequencing of peripheral blood to compare persistent Graves' disease patients against newly diagnosed Graves' disease patients. TCR sequencing covered some 13 persistent and approximately 20 newly diagnosed Graves' disease patients, 33 samples in total. The study took place in China and was registered as a clinical trial. Study-level results and caveats: Preferential use of TRBV28, TRBJ1-2 and TRBJ2-5 was observed in persistent disease, whereas TRBV20-1 and TRBJ2-1 were favored in newly diagnosed disease. Compared with newly diagnosed patients, persistent Graves' disease patients had lower TCR Shannon entropy and fewer highly expanded clones, which suggests clonal expansion. A larger number of public clonotypes was shared among persistent patients (over 2,500) than among newly diagnosed patients (approximately 1,000). Sequencing and analysis were restricted to the TCR beta chain. Only peripheral blood was studied, because thyroid tissue, the primary lesion, was inaccessible. The small sample size was acknowledged by the authors as a limitation that may reduce accuracy.

The CDR3 has 14 amino acids, counting the end cysteine and phenylalanine. Here the CDR3 DNA is all that survives: 42 bases in frame from base 1. V is cut by 3 bases and J by 7 bases, and the space between the germline ends is 13 bases. Via the germline V gene, CDR1 is MNHEY and CDR2 SVGAGI. The sample's time point, from its label and the paper: persistent/refractory GD, antithyroid drugs over 5 years with positive TRAb. RNA was extracted from PBMCs in TRIzol for both TCR sequencing and RNA sequencing. The diagnosis of Graves' disease followed American Thyroid Association guidelines. The patients came from an endocrinology department in Xi'an, China. Each patient gave 7 to 9.5 milliliters of peripheral blood, collected in an EDTA anticoagulant tube. PBMCs were isolated by Ficoll Paque Plus density gradient separation without further T cell sorting. An Agilent 2100 Bioanalyzer and agarose gel were used to assess RNA quality, and a NanoDrop 2000 was used to measure RNA concentration.

This chain is built from TRBV6-5 and TRBJ2-1; the D gene identity is not certain. Specimen: peripheral blood mononuclear cells (PBMCs), collected when the disease was refractory, from a patient treated with antithyroid drugs. The receptor comes from a female donor with Graves disease. The CDR3 is CASSYPELGNEQFF. The DNA reads TGTGCCAGCAGTTATCCAGAGTTGGGAAATGAGCAGTTCTTC.